A selection of T cell receptor beta chains follows, all from one sample in a study of Graves' ophthalmopathy and Graves' hyperthyroidism. Via MiXCR, TCRdb re-called the multiplex PCR reads, giving one row per CDR3 protein. The table has fewer than 600,000 distinct CDR3 sequences, under 15% seen once. The sample consisted of blood. These receptors all stem from a woman aged 25 to 45 with Graves' ophthalmopathy. CDR3s include the opening cysteine and the closing phenylalanine or tryptophan. Each record gives: J gene, V gene, clone size, D gene, CDR3 protein, CDR3 DNA. A D gene is named only where the DNA matches it firmly. Size tells how often a clone was seen (once, few, many) or the class of an expanded clone, and some rows leave it out.

J: TRBJ2-4
V: TRBV24-1
size: many
D: -
CDR3: CATSPGQEGIKYF
DNA: TGTGCCACCAGCCCTGGGCAGGAGGGGATTAAGTACTTC

J: TRBJ2-7
V: TRBV7-6
size: few
D: -
CDR3: CASSLVGDSYEQYF
DNA: TGTGCCAGCAGCTTAGTCGGGGACTCCTACGAGCAGTACTTC

J: TRBJ2-7
V: TRBV4-1
size: many
D: -
CDR3: CASSQEPFRGPYEQYF
DNA: TGCGCCAGCAGCCAAGAACCTTTTCGGGGACCCTACGAGCAGTACTTC

J: TRBJ1-3
V: TRBV7-2
size: many
D: -
CDR3: CASSLRGSVAGNTIYF
DNA: TGTGCCAGCAGCTTACGCGGCAGCGTAGCTGGAAACACCATATATTTT

J: TRBJ2-2
V: TRBV30
size: few
D: -
CDR3: CAATGTSGYTGELFF
DNA: TGTGCCGCCACCGGGACCTCGGGATACACCGGGGAGCTGTTTTTT

J: TRBJ2-7
V: TRBV28
size: many
D: -
CDR3: CASRERSYEQYF
DNA: TGTGCCAGCAGGGAGCGGAGCTACGAGCAGTACTTC

J: TRBJ1-1
V: TRBV15
size: many
D: -
CDR3: CATSRDRGGTTEAFF
DNA: TGTGCCACCAGCAGAGATCGCGGTGGTACCACTGAAGCTTTCTTT

J: TRBJ1-2
V: TRBV6-1
size: -
D: TRBD1
CDR3: CASTRGGTGDGYTF
DNA: TGTGCCAGCACCAGAGGGGGGACAGGGGATGGCTACACCTTC

J: TRBJ1-2
V: TRBV7-9
size: many
D: -
CDR3: CASSLSGGGYGYTF
DNA: TGTGCCAGCAGCTTATCGGGGGGCGGCTATGGCTACACCTTC

J: TRBJ2-7
V: TRBV7-9
size: many
D: -
CDR3: CASSLVWSSYEQYF
DNA: TGTGCCAGCAGCTTAGTGTGGAGCTCCTACGAGCAGTACTTC

J: TRBJ2-7
V: TRBV4-2
size: few
D: -
CDR3: CASSQERGSGSYEQYF
DNA: TGTGCCAGCAGCCAAGAGAGGGGTTCGGGGTCCTACGAGCAGTACTTC

J: TRBJ1-1
V: TRBV6-5
size: many
D: -
CDR3: CASSYKTPNTEAFF
DNA: TGTGCCAGCAGCTACAAGACACCCAACACTGAAGCTTTCTTT

J: TRBJ1-6
V: TRBV4-1
size: many
D: -
CDR3: CASSQVRSPLHF
DNA: TGCGCCAGCAGCCAAGTTCGGTCACCCCTCCACTTT

J: TRBJ1-1
V: TRBV19
size: many
D: -
CDR3: CASSNDMNTEAFF
DNA: TGTGCCAGTAGCAACGACATGAACACTGAAGCTTTCTTT

J: TRBJ2-7
V: TRBV6-5
size: many
D: TRBD1
CDR3: CASSYGRGPNEQYF
DNA: TGTGCCAGCAGTTACGGAAGGGGGCCCAACGAGCAGTACTTC

J: TRBJ2-5
V: TRBV28
size: many
D: TRBD2
CDR3: CASSFGAGGYQETQYF
DNA: TGTGCCAGCAGTTTTGGGGCGGGAGGGTACCAAGAGACCCAGTACTTC

J: TRBJ2-2
V: TRBV6-1
size: many
D: -
CDR3: CASSRGAYTGELFF
DNA: TGTGCCAGCAGTAGAGGGGCCTACACCGGGGAGCTGTTTTTT

J: TRBJ1-2
V: TRBV10-3
size: many
D: -
CDR3: CAIGDRSPYGYTF
DNA: TGTGCCATCGGTGACAGGTCCCCCTATGGCTACACCTTC

J: TRBJ2-2
V: TRBV12-3/TRBV12-4
size: -
D: -
CDR3: CASTKQQGIGELFF
DNA: TGTGCCAGCACCAAGCAACAGGGAATCGGGGAGCTGTTTTTT

J: TRBJ2-7
V: TRBV12-3/TRBV12-4
size: many
D: TRBD1
CDR3: CASSRRQGHEQYF
DNA: TGTGCCAGCAGTCGGCGACAGGGCCACGAGCAGTACTTC

J: TRBJ1-2
V: TRBV5-1
size: many
D: -
CDR3: CASSDTNYGYTF
DNA: TGCGCCAGCAGCGACACTAACTATGGCTACACCTTC

J: TRBJ1-5
V: TRBV6-5
size: few
D: TRBD1
CDR3: CASSYGTAYSNQPQHF
DNA: TGTGCCAGCAGTTACGGGACAGCCTATAGCAATCAGCCCCAGCATTTT

J: TRBJ1-3
V: TRBV6-1
size: many
D: -
CDR3: CASSTPDHFSGNTIYF
DNA: TGTGCCAGCAGCACCCCGGACCATTTCTCTGGAAACACCATATATTTT

J: TRBJ2-5
V: TRBV11-1
size: few
D: TRBD1
CDR3: CASSLGERQGSRETQYF
DNA: TGTGCCAGCAGCTTAGGGGAAAGACAGGGATCTCGGGAGACCCAGTACTTC

J: TRBJ1-6
V: TRBV7-9
size: many
D: -
CDR3: CASSPGGVALHF
DNA: TGTGCCAGCAGCCCCGGAGGAGTGGCCCTCCACTTT

J: TRBJ1-1
V: TRBV6-2/TRBV6-3
size: -
D: TRBD1
CDR3: CASSGDSSWNTEAFF
DNA: TGTGCCAGCAGCGGGGACAGCTCCTGGAACACTGAAGCTTTCTTT

J: TRBJ2-7
V: TRBV11-2
size: many
D: -
CDR3: CASSLGPEQYF
DNA: TGTGCCAGCAGTCTGGGACCCGAGCAGTACTTC

J: TRBJ1-5
V: TRBV12-3/TRBV12-4
size: many
D: -
CDR3: CASSPPGGNQPQHF
DNA: TGTGCCAGCAGTCCCCCCGGGGGCAATCAGCCCCAGCATTTT

J: TRBJ2-2
V: TRBV2
size: many
D: TRBD1
CDR3: CASSEGGTGHTGELFF
DNA: TGTGCCAGCAGTGAAGGCGGGACAGGTCACACCGGGGAGCTGTTTTTT

J: TRBJ1-6
V: TRBV11-2
size: -
D: TRBD1
CDR3: CASSPRGLSSYNSPLHF
DNA: TGTGCCAGCAGCCCCAGGGGGCTGAGCTCCTATAATTCACCCCTCCACTTT

J: TRBJ2-7
V: TRBV4-1
size: many
D: TRBD2
CDR3: CASSQSRLAGGREQYF
DNA: TGCGCCAGCAGCCAATCGCGACTAGCGGGAGGGCGGGAGCAGTACTTC

J: TRBJ2-5
V: TRBV11-1
size: many
D: TRBD2
CDR3: CASSLGGLRRGPQETQYF
DNA: TGTGCCAGCAGCTTGGGGGGGTTGAGGAGGGGTCCACAAGAGACCCAGTACTTC

J: TRBJ2-5
V: TRBV4-1
size: -
D: -
CDR3: CASSRMGGFEETQYF
DNA: TGCGCCAGCAGCCGTATGGGGGGCTTTGAAGAGACCCAGTACTTC

J: TRBJ1-5
V: TRBV30
size: many
D: -
CDR3: CAWSVGNQPQHF
DNA: TGTGCCTGGAGTGTGGGCAATCAGCCCCAGCATTTT

J: TRBJ1-5
V: TRBV28
size: many
D: -
CDR3: CASRRRGAFSSNQPQHF
DNA: TGTGCCAGCAGGAGGAGGGGCGCCTTTTCTAGCAATCAGCCCCAGCATTTT

J: TRBJ1-1
V: TRBV29-1
size: many
D: -
CDR3: CSVRVFETLEVF
DNA: TGCAGCGTTCGGGTCTTTGAAACTTTGGAGGTATTT

J: TRBJ1-2
V: TRBV5-1
size: many
D: -
CDR3: CASSPPGLKTLGYTF
DNA: TGCGCCAGCAGCCCACCGGGCCTCAAGACCTTAGGCTACACCTTC

J: TRBJ2-5
V: TRBV19
size: many
D: TRBD1
CDR3: CASSTGQDSQETQYF
DNA: TGTGCCAGTAGTACGGGACAGGACTCTCAAGAGACCCAGTACTTC

J: TRBJ1-1
V: TRBV20-1
size: -
D: TRBD1
CDR3: CSAPTGGNVNTEAFF
DNA: TGCAGTGCGCCGACAGGGGGGAACGTGAACACTGAAGCTTTCTTT